This entry is about one T cell receptor beta chain. Source study methods: Estimation of nucleated cell counts relied on the amplification of reference gene primers. Assay used: immunoSEQ multiplex PCR; TCRdb lists only in-frame clones, some missing. That table furnishes V, J and clone size, whereas the DNA furnished D and trimming. This sample carries approximately 190,000 clones, about 86% of them seen once, and the ten largest clones take approximately 15%. The record originates from a study of blood T cell repertoires in COVID-19. Background on the study: Sites in the United States, Italy and Spain provided acute and convalescent COVID-19 samples.

Deletions cut 1 base from V and 12 bases from J, with 13 bases between. Germline CDR1 and CDR2: MNHEY and SVGAGI. This CDR3 is 13 amino acids long. Sequencing was done on a sample of peripheral blood. This sequence joins TRBV6-5 and TRBJ2-1; maybe TRBD2 (6 bases). The sequence came from a young man with active or convalescent COVID-19. Here the CDR3 reads CASSYYGRGGQFF. The CDR3, as DNA: TGTGCCAGCAGTTACTACGGAAGGGGAGGGCAGTTCTTC.